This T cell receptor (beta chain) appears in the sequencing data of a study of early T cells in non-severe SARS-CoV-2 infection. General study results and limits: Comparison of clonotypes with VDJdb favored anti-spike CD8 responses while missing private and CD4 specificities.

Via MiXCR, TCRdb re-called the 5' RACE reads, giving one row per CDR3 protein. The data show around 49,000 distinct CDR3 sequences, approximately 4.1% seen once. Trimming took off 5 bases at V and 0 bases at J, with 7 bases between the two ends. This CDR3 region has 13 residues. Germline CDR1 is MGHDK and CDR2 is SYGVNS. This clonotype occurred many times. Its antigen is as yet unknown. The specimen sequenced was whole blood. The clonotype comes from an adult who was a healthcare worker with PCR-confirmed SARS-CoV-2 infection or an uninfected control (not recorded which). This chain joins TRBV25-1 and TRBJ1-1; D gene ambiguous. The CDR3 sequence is CASSIGLNTEAFF. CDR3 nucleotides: TGTGCCAGCAGTATAGGATTGAACACTGAAGCTTTCTTT.